The 5 T cell receptor beta chains presented below share a single source sample, sequenced in a study of blood T cell repertoires in COVID-19. This table comes from immunoSEQ multiplex PCR, and its TCRdb copy is limited to in-frame clones, with some not included. Among 30,000 to 40,000 clones, approximately 93% were seen once, and the ten largest hold roughly 2.2%. The specimen sequenced was peripheral blood. These receptors were taken from a man aged 45 to 65 with active COVID-19.

This rearrangement joins TRBV18 to TRBJ2-7; 10 bases match TRBD2. The CDR3 totals 18 residues. Germline assignment: CDR1 KGHSH and CDR2 LQKENI. With 5 bases clipped from V and 0 bases from J, the junction kept 13 bases outside the gene matches. The CDR3 region has the DNA TGTGCCAGCTCAGCCAGCCCGGGGACTAGCGAAAGCTCCTACGAGCAGTACTTC. It translates to CASSASPGTSESSYEQYF.

This chain joins TRBV11-2 and TRBJ1-2; no firm D call. The V gene's germline CDR1 is SGHAT and CDR2 FQNNGV. The CDR3 totals 13 residues. Between the trimmed V and J ends, which lost 3 bases and 7 bases, there was a span of 12 bases. In nucleotides, the CDR3 is TGTGCCAGCAGCTTCACCCAGGAGGGTGGCTACACCTTC. Translated, it gives CASSFTQEGGYTF.

The chain uses TRBV15 and TRBJ2-7; D remains unclear. Germline V gene sequence: CDR1 LNHNV, CDR2 YYDKDF (reference sequence). CDR3 length: 16 residues. V lost 0 bases to trimming and J lost 8 bases, with 20 bases between them. DNA for the CDR3: TGTGCCACCAGCAGAGATGTAGAGACACCTTGGCCGCAGCAGTACTTC. This codes for CATSRDVETPWPQQYF.

V gene TRBV19 combines with J gene TRBJ1-5; the D gene is possibly TRBD1 (6 bases). The CDR3 is made up of 17 amino acids. CDR1 LNHDA and CDR2 SQIVND come from the germline V gene (reference sequence). Trimming removed 0 bases from V and 2 bases from J, with 14 bases in between. Here the CDR3 DNA reads TGTGCCAGTAGTATAGATAGCAGGGGACGGGGCAATCAGCCCCAGCATTTT. It codes for CASSIDSRGRGNQPQHF.

The J gene is TRBJ2-5, the V gene TRBV6-5; 7 nucleotides line up with TRBD2. The CDR3 runs to 15 residues. CDR1 and CDR2 (germline): MNHEY, SVGAGI. V lost 7 bases, J lost 4 bases, and 12 bases stayed unmatched. The CDR3 sequence: CASTRGPSGGETQYF. DNA of the CDR3: TGTGCCAGCACCCGAGGGCCTAGCGGAGGAGAGACCCAGTACTTC.